Listed here are 22 T cell receptor beta chains from one sample, sequenced in a study of blood T cell repertoires in COVID-19. Data came from immunoSEQ multiplex PCR; TCRdb stores just in-frame clones and leaves some out. The sample has a few hundred thousand clones, around 90% seen once. The sequenced sample consisted of peripheral blood. These receptor sequences come from a woman between 70 and 85 years old with active or convalescent COVID-19.

The V gene is TRBV24-1, the J gene TRBJ2-4; 7 nucleotides line up with TRBD1. After removal of 7 bases from V and 15 bases from J, the junction contained 17 bases not matched to a gene. The CDR3 is 14 amino acids. Germline assignment: CDR1 KGHDR and CDR2 SFDVKD. CDR3 protein: CATSSTGTVSFLYF. The CDR3 nucleotides are TGTGCCACCAGCTCGACGGGGACAGTTTCTTTCTTGTACTTC.

The chain couples TRBV5-1 to TRBJ2-1; TRBD1 aligns across 10 bases. CDR1 is SGHRS, CDR2 YFSETQ, per germline. This CDR3 comprises 13 residues. V shed 3 bases, J shed 7 bases, and the junction held 1 base outside the gene matches. The CDR3 DNA reads TGCGCCAGCAGCTGGACAGGGGGGAATGAGCAGTTCTTC. Amino acids: CASSWTGGNEQFF.

This clone was recorded once. Within the sample, other DNA sequences also encode this same CDR3. The gene calls are TRBV7-2 and TRBJ2-1; possible D gene TRBD2, 5 bases. The CDR3 length is 15 residues. Germline values: CDR1 SGHTA, CDR2 FQGNSA. Trimming took 0 bases from V and 9 from J, leaving 15 bases between them. For the CDR3, the DNA is TGTGCCAGCAGCTTAGCGGGAGCCGGGTCGTCTGAGCAGTTCTTC. Translated: CASSLAGAGSSEQFF.

The V call is TRBV5-5, the J call TRBJ1-2, with TRBD1 as a possible D gene (6 bases). V gave up 2 bases and J gave up 6 bases, with 14 bases separating them. CDR1 SGHKS and CDR2 YYEKEE come from the germline V gene (reference sequence). The CDR3 has 14 amino acids. For the CDR3, the DNA is TGTGCCAGCAGCTTCCCGGGGGGCAGAAATGGCTACACCTTC. Protein product: CASSFPGGRNGYTF.

This sequence joins TRBV28 and TRBJ1-4, with 8 positions matching TRBD1. Germline V CDR1 and CDR2: MDHEN, SYDVKM. V was pared by 4 bases and J by 6 bases, with 16 bases of the junction left unmatched. This CDR3 is 18 amino acids long. Here the CDR3 reads CASSSTTVQQGDYEKLFF. In DNA form, the CDR3 reads TGTGCCAGCAGTTCAACCACAGTCCAACAGGGGGATTATGAAAAACTGTTTTTT.

The V and J genes are TRBV5-1 and TRBJ2-7, with 11 nucleotides matching TRBD1. The CDR3 runs 15 residues. Trimming at V came to 5 bases and at J to 4 bases, leaving 8 bases not matched to a gene. CDR1 SGHRS and CDR2 YFSETQ come from the germline V gene. The CDR3 DNA is TGCGCCAGCAGACCAGGACAGGGGGCACGGTACGAGCAGTACTTC. Amino acids: CASRPGQGARYEQYF.

The DNA of the CDR3 is TGTGCCAGCAGCCTAGGGACAGGGGCCGCACAGTATAATTCACCCCTCCACTTT. Its protein is CASSLGTGAAQYNSPLHF. The rearrangement joins TRBV7-2 to TRBJ1-6; 10 bases line up with TRBD1. The trim removed 5 bases at V and 4 bases at J, leaving 11 bases unmatched. Germline assignment: CDR1 SGHTA and CDR2 FQGNSA. The CDR3 contains 18 residues.

The CDR3 coding sequence is TGTGCCAGCAGTTTTGGGACAGGGGGTGCCAACTATGGCTACACCTTC. This encodes CASSFGTGGANYGYTF. The chain has TRBV27 and TRBJ1-2; 11 bases align to TRBD1. The V and J ends lost 3 bases and 2 bases, in that order; junction bases with no gene match: 5. CDR1 is MNHEY, CDR2 SMNVEV, per germline (reference sequence). This CDR3 has 16 amino acids.

V gene TRBV6-5 combines with J gene TRBJ1-5; 7 bases map to TRBD1. This CDR3 is built from 15 residues. The germline gives CDR1 MNHEY, CDR2 SVGAGI. Trimming removed 10 bases from V and 0 bases from J; junction bases left unmatched: 9. CDR3 region: CATSIGGGSNQPQHF. As DNA, the CDR3 is TGTGCCACCTCCATAGGGGGCGGTAGCAATCAGCCCCAGCATTTT.

The chain employs TRBV11-2 and TRBJ1-1, with D maybe TRBD1 (5 bases). The CDR3 is 13 amino acids. V lost 3 bases, J lost 10 bases, and 15 bases lay in between. CDR1 is SGHAT and CDR2 is FQNNGV in the germline V gene. The CDR3 is CASSFSGSGGAFF. The DNA of the CDR3 is TGTGCCAGCAGCTTTTCGGGCTCCGGGGGAGCTTTCTTT.

The chain has TRBV19 and TRBJ2-2, with D possibly being TRBD1 (6 bases). Germline assignment: CDR1 LNHDA and CDR2 SQIVND (reference sequence). The CDR3 is made up of 14 amino acids. V was clipped by 0 bases and J by 6 bases, with 8 bases between them. Here the CDR3 reads CASSIDGQPGELFF. CDR3 in DNA: TGTGCCAGTAGTATAGACGGACAGCCCGGGGAGCTGTTTTTT.

This rearrangement joins TRBV19 to TRBJ2-2; 7 bases match TRBD1. This CDR3 has 14 residues. Germline assignment: CDR1 LNHDA and CDR2 SQIVND (reference sequence). Unmatched junction bases numbered 8, after V lost 7 bases and J lost 6 bases. The CDR3 here is CASTRDRVAGELFF. DNA of the CDR3: TGTGCCAGTACCCGAGACAGGGTCGCCGGGGAGCTGTTTTTT.

The rearrangement links TRBV11-2 to TRBJ1-6; D is perhaps TRBD1 (5 bases). Germline values: CDR1 SGHAT, CDR2 FQNNGV. Trimming took off 0 bases at V and 10 bases at J, with 13 bases between the two ends. This CDR3 spans 15 amino acids. In DNA, the CDR3 is TGTGCCAGCAGCTTAGAGTTGGGGCTAGGCTCACCCCTCCACTTT. Translation gives CASSLELGLGSPLHF.

CDR3 coding DNA: TGTGCCACCAGTGGTACCGGTGAAAATGAGCAGTTCTTC. Translated, it gives CATSGTGENEQFF. V and J are TRBV24-1 and TRBJ2-1; D gene unclear. Trimming took 5 bases from V and 7 from J, leaving 11 bases between them. The length of the CDR3 is 13 residues. The germline V gene has CDR1 KGHDR and CDR2 SFDVKD.

The chain has TRBV7-2 and TRBJ1-2; D ambiguous. Germline CDR1 reads SGHTA; CDR2 reads FQGNSA. V was pared by 0 bases and J by 3 bases, with 17 bases between. CDR3 length equals 17 residues. CDR3 region: CASSLAEGGKGDYGYTF. In nucleotides, the CDR3 is TGTGCCAGCAGCTTAGCGGAGGGCGGGAAGGGAGACTATGGCTACACCTTC.

The chain joins TRBV5-1 to TRBJ2-5, with TRBD1 matching over 10 bases. This CDR3 has 14 amino acids. V dropped 7 bases and J dropped 2; count of bases not matched to a gene: 5. CDR1 is SGHRS and CDR2 is YFSETQ in the germline V gene. The CDR3 protein is CASSTDRGQETQYF. DNA for the CDR3: TGCGCCAGCTCAACGGACAGGGGGCAAGAGACCCAGTACTTC.

The rearrangement uses TRBV2 and TRBJ1-5; 8 nucleotides align to TRBD1. CDR1 is SNHLY, CDR2 FYNNEI, per germline. CDR3 length equals 15 residues. V was clipped by 6 bases and J by 5 bases; unmatched bases: 9. The CDR3 DNA follows: TGTGCCAGCAGAGATGACAGGGGACTCTATCAGCCCCAGCATTTT. Protein: CASRDDRGLYQPQHF.

The chain recombines TRBV7-2 with TRBJ2-1; D unresolved. V was pared by 2 bases and J by 3 bases, with 8 bases between. The CDR3 totals 14 residues. Germline-derived CDR1 and CDR2 are SGHTA and FQGNSA. In nucleotides, the CDR3 is TGTGCCAGCAGCTTATTGGAGAGCTACAATGAGCAGTTCTTC. Translated, it gives CASSLLESYNEQFF. Full variable domain (rest looked up from reference TRBV7-2 and TRBJ2-1): GAGVSQSPSNKVTEKGKDVELRCDPISGHTALYWYRQSLGQGLEFLIYFQGNSAPDKSGLPSDRFSAERTGGSVSTLTIQRTQQEDSAVYLCASSLLESYNEQFFGPGTRLTVL.

The chain joins TRBV6-5 to TRBJ1-6, with 10 bases that match TRBD1. Germline V gene lookup returns CDR1 MNHEY and CDR2 SVGAGI. V dropped 1 base and J dropped 7; count of bases not matched to a gene: 4. This CDR3 region has 16 residues. CDR3 region: CASSYFPGQGNSPLHF. The CDR3 DNA sequence: TGTGCCAGCAGTTACTTCCCGGGACAGGGGAATTCACCCCTCCACTTT.

The chain couples TRBV10-2 to TRBJ1-2; D is unresolved. The germline CDR1 and CDR2 sequences are WSHSY and SAAADI. There are 17 residues in the CDR3. Trimming removed 0 bases from V and 4 bases from J, with 18 bases in between. The CDR3, as DNA: TGCGCCAGCAGTGAGTCGATTGGACTGGGAGGACGCTATGGCTACACCTTC. This sequence encodes CASSESIGLGGRYGYTF.

The chain recombines TRBV7-2 with TRBJ1-2; tentative D call: TRBD1 (5 bases). This CDR3 spans 13 amino acids. Germline V lookup: CDR1 SGHTA, CDR2 FQGNSA. V shed 1 base and J shed 8 bases, with 11 bases lying between them. The CDR3 DNA is TGTGCCAGCAGCTTAGTAGGGGTGGGAGGCTACACCTTC. Translating it yields CASSLVGVGGYTF. The full variable domain, with the rest looked up from reference TRBV7-2 and TRBJ1-2, is GAGVSQSPSNKVTEKGKDVELRCDPISGHTALYWYRQSLGQGLEFLIYFQGNSAPDKSGLPSDRFSAERTGGSVSTLTIQRTQQEDSAVYLCASSLVGVGGYTFGSGTRLTVV.

The V gene is TRBV12-5, the J gene TRBJ1-3; 8 bases align to TRBD1. V lost 6 bases, J lost 0 bases, and 10 bases stayed unmatched. The CDR3 runs to 17 residues. Germline V gives CDR1 LGHNT, CDR2 FRNRAP. The CDR3 DNA reads as TGTGCTAGTGGAGCAGGGGGCTTCGTTTACTCTGGAAACACCATATATTTT. Translated: CASGAGGFVYSGNTIYF.